The 20 T cell receptor beta chains listed next were all sequenced from one sample in a study of T-cell memory formation after mild COVID-19. TCRdb ran MiXCR on the 5' RACE reads and lists one entry per CDR3 protein. This table holds 250,000 to 300,000 distinct CDR3 sequences, roughly 15% found once. Sequencing was performed on PBMCs or a T cell subset sorted from them (not recorded which). The receptors come from a man younger than 35 who had mild COVID-19 (a few samples of this study predate the infection). Cell type and time point are not known.

A few counts support this clonotype. The chain links TRBV28 to TRBJ1-2, with TRBD1 matching over 7 bases. Germline CDR1 is MDHEN and CDR2 is SYDVKM. This CDR3 has 14 amino acids. Germline trimming cut 7 bases from V and 5 bases from J; bases unmatched to any gene: 10. The CDR3 nucleotides read TGTGCCAGCACTTCGCCGGGACAGCTTTATGGCTACACCTTC. Protein sequence: CASTSPGQLYGYTF.

The genes are TRBV5-4 and TRBJ2-7, with D perhaps TRBD1 or TRBD2 (5 bases each). Germline CDR1 and CDR2: SGHNT and YYREEE (reference sequence). The V gene lost 3 bases and the J gene lost 2 bases, with 12 bases spanning the gap. This CDR3 spans 14 amino acids. The CDR3 DNA reads TGTGCCAGCAGCTGGTTCGGGGCCACCTACGAGCAGTACTTC. This translates into CASSWFGATYEQYF.

This clonotype occurred a few times. CDR3 protein: CASSRQGADTQYF. The CDR3 nucleotides are TGTGCCAGCAGCCGACAGGGAGCTGATACGCAGTATTTT. The chain recombines TRBV11-3 with TRBJ2-3; 7 bases map to TRBD1. The germline CDR1 and CDR2 sequences are SGHNT and YENEEA. CDR3 length: 13 residues. The V gene end was trimmed by 5 bases and the J gene end by 6 bases; junction bases not matched to a gene: 5.

The rearrangement uses TRBV9 and TRBJ2-7; TRBD1 is a possible D gene (6 bases). Trimming pared 2 bases from V and 3 bases from J, leaving 15 bases between. The CDR3 covers 15 residues. The V gene's germline CDR1 is SGDLS and CDR2 YYNGEE. The CDR3 is CASSVGPGGGYEQYF. CDR3 DNA: TGTGCCAGCAGCGTTGGTCCTGGGGGCGGCTACGAGCAGTACTTC.

The chain recombines TRBV15 with TRBJ2-5; the D gene is possibly TRBD1 (5 bases). V was clipped by 3 bases and J by 5 bases, with 10 bases between them. There are 13 residues in the CDR3. Germline values: CDR1 LNHNV, CDR2 YYDKDF (reference sequence). CDR3 in DNA: TGTGCCACCAGCAGGACAGCCGGGGAGACCCAGTACTTC. This codes for CATSRTAGETQYF. Supplemented by reference TRBV15 and TRBJ2-5, the full variable domain reads DAMVIQNPRYQVTQFGKPVTLSCSQTLNHNVMYWYQQKSSQAPKLLFHYYDKDFNNEADTPDNFQSRRPNTSFCFLDIRSPGLGDTAMYLCATSRTAGETQYFGPGTRLLVL.

The table lists this clonotype with a few counts. The chain combines TRBV5-1 with TRBJ2-3; 9 bases align to TRBD1. V lost 5 bases and J lost 5; bases outside the gene matches: 12. Germline V lookup: CDR1 SGHRS, CDR2 YFSETQ. The CDR3 has 16 residues. CDR3 in amino acids: CASSPARDRALDTQYF. The DNA for the CDR3 is TGCGCCAGCAGTCCTGCGAGGGACAGGGCTTTAGATACGCAGTATTTT. The full variable domain, rest sourced from reference TRBV5-1 and TRBJ2-3, is KAGVTQTPRYLIKTRGQQVTLSCSPISGHRSVSWYQQTPGQGLQFLFEYFSETQRNKGNFPGRFSGRQFSNSRSEMNVSTLELGDSALYLCASSPARDRALDTQYFGPGTRLTVL.

This clonotype was seen more than once but under ten times. The chain uses TRBV4-1 and TRBJ1-1, with 7 bases fitting TRBD1. CDR1 MGHRA and CDR2 YSYEKL come from the germline V gene. V lost 4 bases and J lost 4; bases outside the gene matches: 3. This CDR3 has 13 amino acids. The CDR3 is CASSPSGGTEAFF. In DNA form, the CDR3 reads TGCGCCAGCAGCCCATCAGGGGGCACTGAAGCTTTCTTT.

In this sample, this clonotype turned up many times. The chain links TRBV3-1 to TRBJ2-7; no reliable D call. V was shortened by 0 bases and J by 8 bases, with 11 bases between the two germline ends. The CDR3 covers 13 residues. CDR1 LGHDT and CDR2 YNNKEL come from the germline V gene (reference sequence). In DNA, the CDR3 is TGTGCCAGCAGCCAAGATTCGGGCCGCCAGCAGTACTTC. This gives the protein CASSQDSGRQQYF.

The chain uses TRBV6-2 or TRBV6-3 and TRBJ2-1, with TRBD1 identical over 7 bases. The CDR3 spans 14 residues. With 6 bases clipped from V and 5 bases from J, the junction kept 7 bases outside the gene matches. From germline, CDR1 is MNHEY and CDR2 SVGEGT. The CDR3 DNA sequence: TGTGCCAGCAGCCGACAGGGCCTAAACAATGAGCAGTTCTTC. This gives the protein CASSRQGLNNEQFF.

This clonotype was recorded many times. The V and J genes are TRBV5-1 and TRBJ2-1; the match to TRBD2 covers 8 bases. Germline lookup yields CDR1 SGHRS and CDR2 YFSETQ. With 4 bases clipped from V and 8 bases from J, the junction kept 11 bases outside the gene matches. This CDR3 spans 15 amino acids. CDR3 protein: CASSGARGGFDEQFF. The CDR3 DNA follows: TGCGCCAGCAGCGGGGCACGGGGGGGCTTCGATGAGCAGTTCTTC.

This clonotype came up a few times. V and J are TRBV5-1 and TRBJ2-3; D assignment may be TRBD1 or TRBD2 (6 bases each). Trimming removed 0 bases from V and 5 bases from J, with 7 bases in between. The CDR3 runs to 13 residues. Looked up from germline, CDR1 is SGHRS and CDR2 is YFSETQ. The CDR3 region is CASSLEGGDTQYF. The CDR3 bases are TGCGCCAGCAGCTTGGAGGGGGGAGATACGCAGTATTTT.

This clonotype was found many times. This chain connects TRBV4-2 to TRBJ1-5; D remains unclear. The CDR3 is made up of 15 amino acids. The V gene's germline CDR1 is LGHNA and CDR2 YNFKEQ. Trimming left V 1 base short and J 2 bases short, with 9 bases between. DNA for the CDR3: TGTGCCAGCAGCCAAGTTGAGTCAGGCAATCAGCCCCAGCATTTT. Protein sequence: CASSQVESGNQPQHF.

A few counts support this clonotype. The chain employs TRBV5-1 and TRBJ1-2, with 9 bases lining up with TRBD1. There are 16 residues in the CDR3. Looked up from germline, CDR1 is SGHRS and CDR2 is YFSETQ. The junction had 8 bases not matched to a gene; V was cut back by 1 base and J by 4 bases. CDR3 nucleotide sequence: TGCGCCAGCAGCTTGAACAGGGGGCCGGGGGCCTATGGCTACACCTTC. This translates into CASSLNRGPGAYGYTF.

This chain uses TRBV7-8 with TRBJ2-1; TRBD1 matches at 11 bases. This CDR3 spans 15 amino acids. J lost 4 bases, V lost 5 bases, and 4 bases had no gene match. Germline lookup yields CDR1 SGHVS and CDR2 FQNEAQ. CDR3 in DNA: TGTGCCAGCAGCAAGGGACAGGGGGAATACAATGAGCAGTTCTTC. This encodes CASSKGQGEYNEQFF.

The rearrangement links TRBV15 to TRBJ1-1; possible D gene TRBD1, 6 bases. The V gene's germline CDR1 is LNHNV and CDR2 YYDKDF (reference sequence). The CDR3 spans 15 residues. Trimming pared 0 bases from V and 4 bases from J, leaving 12 bases between. Here the CDR3 DNA reads TGTGCCACCAGCAGAGAGAGGGGAGGGGGCACTGAAGCTTTCTTT. The encoded protein is CATSRERGGGTEAFF.

The chain recombines TRBV7-8 with TRBJ2-5; D uncertain. V dropped 3 bases and J dropped 7 bases, with 6 bases sitting between them. CDR1 is SGHVS, CDR2 FQNEAQ, per germline. The CDR3 extends over 11 amino acids. CDR3 DNA sequence: TGTGCCAGCAGCTTCCTTGGGACCCAGTACTTC. This sequence encodes CASSFLGTQYF.

This clonotype was recorded at least ten times. The chain couples TRBV7-3 to TRBJ2-5; D is perhaps TRBD1 or TRBD2 (6 bases each). Germline loops: CDR1 SGHTA, CDR2 FQGTGA. The CDR3 sequence is 13 residues long. V lost 6 bases and J lost 4, with 12 bases in between. The CDR3 coding sequence is TGTGCCAGCAGTACCGGGGGCGCAGAGACCCAGTACTTC. It translates to CASSTGGAETQYF.

The chain joins TRBV6-2 or TRBV6-3 to TRBJ1-1, with 8 bases matching TRBD1. The ends lost 4 bases at V and 2 bases at J; junction bases unmatched: 12. The CDR3 consists of 17 residues. Germline lookup yields CDR1 MNHEY and CDR2 SVGEGT. CDR3 sequence (DNA): TGTGCCAGCAGTTTCATCCAGGGGGCCTCCGAAAACACTGAAGCTTTCTTT. This sequence encodes CASSFIQGASENTEAFF.

The CDR3 sequence: CASSLQIGNTIYF. CDR3 nucleotide sequence: TGTGCCAGCAGCTTGCAGATCGGAAACACCATATATTTT. V is TRBV5-6 and J is TRBJ1-3; D remains unclear. V was shortened by 1 base and J by 4 bases, with 6 bases between the two germline ends. This CDR3 region has 13 residues. Looked up from germline, CDR1 is SGHDT and CDR2 is YYEEEE.

This clonotype has just a few counts. The rearrangement links TRBV20-1 to TRBJ2-5; D gene unclear. Germline V lookup: CDR1 DFQATT, CDR2 SNEGSKA (reference sequence). This CDR3 contains 10 residues. Trimming stripped 2 bases from V and 4 bases from J, with 2 bases between. CDR3 in DNA: TGCAGTGCTAGAACAGAGACCCAGTACTTC. The encoded protein is CSARTETQYF.